This T cell receptor (beta chain) was sequenced in a study of cytomegalovirus exposure and HLA in healthy donors. PCR involved 60 Vbeta and 13 Jbeta primers. Produced via immunoSEQ multiplex PCR; TCRdb's table is partial and in-frame only. The table includes about 140,000 clones, approximately 72% detected once. Looked up from germline, CDR1 is SGHKS and CDR2 is YYEKEE (reference sequence). The CDR3 is 15 amino acids. V lost 0 bases, J lost 0 bases, and 7 bases lay in between. The origin of this receptor is a woman in her sixties in good health and CMV-seronegative. The chain recombines TRBV5-5 with TRBJ1-5; D gene unclear. The specimen was PBMCs. For the CDR3, the DNA is TGTGCCAGCAGCTTGGCAGACTCTAGCAATCAGCCCCAGCATTTT. Translation gives CASSLADSSNQPQHF.